This TCR beta chain comes out of a study of blood T cell repertoires in COVID-19. Across the whole study: There were acute and convalescent COVID-19 samples, and they came from the United States, Italy and Spain. PBMCs, B-cell-depleted T cells, or T cells provided the cDNA or gDNA that made up the material.

This clone has a handful of counts. In the source study's methods: The assay estimated nucleated cells by amplifying reference gene primers. Profiled with immunoSEQ multiplex PCR; TCRdb holds only in-frame clones, not every one. V and J calls and clone size are copied from that table; D and trimming were computed from the DNA. Here the sample spans some 180,000 clones, roughly four fifths being singletons. Sequenced material: peripheral blood. The receptor comes from a man between 65 and 85 years old with active or convalescent COVID-19.

CDR3 protein: CASSLKAGAGELFF. Here the CDR3 DNA reads TGTGCCAGCAGCTTAAAAGCGGGGGCCGGGGAGCTGTTTTTT. V gene TRBV7-2 combines with J gene TRBJ2-2, with 8 nucleotides matching TRBD2. V dropped 2 bases and J dropped 6; count of bases not matched to a gene: 2. Germline CDR1 and CDR2: SGHTA and FQGNSA. The CDR3 extends over 14 amino acids.